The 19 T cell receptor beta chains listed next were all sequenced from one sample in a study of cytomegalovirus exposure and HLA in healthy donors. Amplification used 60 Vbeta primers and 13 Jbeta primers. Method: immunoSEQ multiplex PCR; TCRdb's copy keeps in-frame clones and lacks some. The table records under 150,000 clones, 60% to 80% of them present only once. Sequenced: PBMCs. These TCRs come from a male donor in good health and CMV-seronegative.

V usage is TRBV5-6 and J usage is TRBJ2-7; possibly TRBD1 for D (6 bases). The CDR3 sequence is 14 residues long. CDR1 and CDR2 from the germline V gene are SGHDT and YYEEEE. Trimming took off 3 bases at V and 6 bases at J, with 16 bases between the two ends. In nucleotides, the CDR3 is TGTGCCAGCAGCTACAGGGAATCAACCAGCGAGCAGTACTTC. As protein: CASSYRESTSEQYF.

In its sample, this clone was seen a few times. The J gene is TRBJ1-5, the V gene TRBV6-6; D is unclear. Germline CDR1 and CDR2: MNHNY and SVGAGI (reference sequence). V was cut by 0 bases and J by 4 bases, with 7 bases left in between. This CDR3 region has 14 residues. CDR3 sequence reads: CASSYSFRNQPQHF. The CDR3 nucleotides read TGTGCCAGCAGTTACTCATTCAGGAATCAGCCCCAGCATTTT.

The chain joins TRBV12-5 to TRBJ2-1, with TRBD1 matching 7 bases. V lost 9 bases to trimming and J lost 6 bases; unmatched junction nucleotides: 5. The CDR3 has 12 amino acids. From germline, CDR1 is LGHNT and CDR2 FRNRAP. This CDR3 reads CARTGQVNEQFF. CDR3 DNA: TGTGCTAGGACAGGGCAAGTCAATGAGCAGTTCTTC.

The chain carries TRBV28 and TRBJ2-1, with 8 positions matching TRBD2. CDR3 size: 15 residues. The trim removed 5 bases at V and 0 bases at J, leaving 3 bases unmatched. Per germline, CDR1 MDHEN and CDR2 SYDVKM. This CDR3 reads CASSKRGSSYNEQFF. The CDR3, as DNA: TGTGCCAGCAGTAAGCGGGGGAGCTCCTACAATGAGCAGTTCTTC.

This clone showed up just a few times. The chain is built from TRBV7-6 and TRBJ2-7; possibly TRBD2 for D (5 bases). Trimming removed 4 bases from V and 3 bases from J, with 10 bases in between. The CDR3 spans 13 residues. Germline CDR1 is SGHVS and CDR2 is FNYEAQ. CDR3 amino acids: CASSSREGYEQYF. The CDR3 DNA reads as TGTGCCAGCAGCTCCCGAGAGGGCTACGAGCAGTACTTC.

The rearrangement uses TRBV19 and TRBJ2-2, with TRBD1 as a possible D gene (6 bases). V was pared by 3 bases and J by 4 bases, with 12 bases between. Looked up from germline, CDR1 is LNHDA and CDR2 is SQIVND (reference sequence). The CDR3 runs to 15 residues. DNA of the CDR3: TGTGCCAGTAGTATCTTGTCACAGGGCACCGGGGAGCTGTTTTTT. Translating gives CASSILSQGTGELFF.

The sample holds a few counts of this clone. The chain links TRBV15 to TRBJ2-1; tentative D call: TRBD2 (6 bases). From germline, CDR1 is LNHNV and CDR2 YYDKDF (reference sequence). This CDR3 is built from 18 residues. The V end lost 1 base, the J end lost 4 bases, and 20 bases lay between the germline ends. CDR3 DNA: TGTGCCACCAGCAGAGGACTGGGCAGTTTGGGGGGATACAATGAGCAGTTCTTC. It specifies CATSRGLGSLGGYNEQFF.

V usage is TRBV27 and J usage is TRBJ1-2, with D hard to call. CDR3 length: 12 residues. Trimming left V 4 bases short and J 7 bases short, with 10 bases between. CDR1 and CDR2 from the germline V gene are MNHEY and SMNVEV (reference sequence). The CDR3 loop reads CASSSSGFGYTF. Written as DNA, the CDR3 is TGTGCCAGCAGTTCCTCCGGGTTTGGCTACACCTTC.

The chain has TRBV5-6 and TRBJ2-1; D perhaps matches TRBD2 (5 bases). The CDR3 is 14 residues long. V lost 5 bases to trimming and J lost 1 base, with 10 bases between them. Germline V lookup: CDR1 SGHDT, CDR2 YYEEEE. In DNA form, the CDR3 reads TGTGCCAGCAGAGCAACGGGATCCTACAATGAGCAGTTCTTC. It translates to CASRATGSYNEQFF.

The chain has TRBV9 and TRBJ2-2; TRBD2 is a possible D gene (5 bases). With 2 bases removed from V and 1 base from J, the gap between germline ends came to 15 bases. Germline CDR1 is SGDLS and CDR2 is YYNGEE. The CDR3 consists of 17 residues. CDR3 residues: CASSVPGEGRNTGELFF. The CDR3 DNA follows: TGTGCCAGCAGCGTCCCAGGCGAGGGCCGGAACACCGGGGAGCTGTTTTTT.

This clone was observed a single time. CDR3 sequence (DNA): TGTGCCAGCTCCCTCGGCGGTGGGACAAACTACGAGCAGTACTTC. This encodes CASSLGGGTNYEQYF. The rearrangement links TRBV18 to TRBJ2-7, with TRBD1 as a possible D gene (6 bases). The V end lost 6 bases, the J end lost 3 bases, and 18 bases lay between the germline ends. The CDR3 consists of 15 residues. Germline CDR1 reads KGHSH; CDR2 reads LQKENI.

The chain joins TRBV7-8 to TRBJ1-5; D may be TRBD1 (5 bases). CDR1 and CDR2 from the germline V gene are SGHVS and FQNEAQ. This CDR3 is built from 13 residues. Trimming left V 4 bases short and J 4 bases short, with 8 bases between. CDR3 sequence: CASSSAGNQPQHF. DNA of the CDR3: TGTGCCAGCAGCTCGGCAGGGAATCAGCCCCAGCATTTT.

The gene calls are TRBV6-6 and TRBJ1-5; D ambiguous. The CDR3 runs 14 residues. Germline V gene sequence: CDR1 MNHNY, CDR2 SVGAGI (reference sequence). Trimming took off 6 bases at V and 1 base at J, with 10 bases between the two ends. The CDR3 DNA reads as TGTGCCAGCAGCCCCGGGAAGAGCAATCAGCCCCAGCATTTT. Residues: CASSPGKSNQPQHF.

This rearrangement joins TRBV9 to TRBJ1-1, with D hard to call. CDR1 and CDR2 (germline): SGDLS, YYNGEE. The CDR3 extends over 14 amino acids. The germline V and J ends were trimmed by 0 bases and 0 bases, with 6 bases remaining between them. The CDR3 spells CASSVDALNTEAFF. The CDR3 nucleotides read TGTGCCAGCAGCGTAGACGCGCTGAACACTGAAGCTTTCTTT.

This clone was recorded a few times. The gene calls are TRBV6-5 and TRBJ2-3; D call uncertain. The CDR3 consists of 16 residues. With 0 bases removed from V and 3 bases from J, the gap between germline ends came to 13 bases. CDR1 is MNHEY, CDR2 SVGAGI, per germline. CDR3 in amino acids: CASSYSSPKPTDTQYF. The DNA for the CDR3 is TGTGCCAGCAGTTACTCGTCCCCTAAACCTACAGATACGCAGTATTTT.

CDR3 coding DNA: TGTGCCAGCAGTTTAAGGACTAGCGGGGCCTCAGATACGCAGTATTTT. It codes for CASSLRTSGASDTQYF. This chain links TRBV27 with TRBJ2-3, with TRBD2 identical over 12 bases. Looked up from germline, CDR1 is MNHEY and CDR2 is SMNVEV (reference sequence). The CDR3 is made up of 16 amino acids. The junction had 4 bases not matched to a gene; V was cut back by 2 bases and J by 4 bases.

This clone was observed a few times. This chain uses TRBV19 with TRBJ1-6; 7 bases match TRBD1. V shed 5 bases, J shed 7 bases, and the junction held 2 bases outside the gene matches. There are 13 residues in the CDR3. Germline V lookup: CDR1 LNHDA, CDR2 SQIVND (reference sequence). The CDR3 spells CASSGTVNSPLHF. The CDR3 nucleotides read TGTGCCAGTAGTGGGACAGTCAATTCACCCCTCCACTTT.

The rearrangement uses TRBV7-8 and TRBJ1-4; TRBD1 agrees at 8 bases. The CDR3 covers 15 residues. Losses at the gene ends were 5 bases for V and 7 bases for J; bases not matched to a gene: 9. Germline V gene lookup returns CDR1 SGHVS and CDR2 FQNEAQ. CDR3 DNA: TGTGCCAGCAGCCCCCGGGTGGGGACAGGTGAAAAACTGTTTTTT. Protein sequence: CASSPRVGTGEKLFF. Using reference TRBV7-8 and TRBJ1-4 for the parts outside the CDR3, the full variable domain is GAGVSQSPRYKVAKRGQDVALRCDPISGHVSLFWYQQALGQGPEFLTYFQNEAQLDKSGLPSDRFFAERPEGSVSTLKIQRTQQEDSAVYLCASSPRVGTGEKLFFGSGTQLSVL.

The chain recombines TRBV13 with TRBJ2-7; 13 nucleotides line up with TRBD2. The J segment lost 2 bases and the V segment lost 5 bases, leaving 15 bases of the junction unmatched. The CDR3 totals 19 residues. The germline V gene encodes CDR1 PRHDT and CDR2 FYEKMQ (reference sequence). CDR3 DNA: TGTGCCAGCAGCCCGGGTCAGGGACTAGCGGGGTTTTCCCCCTACGAGCAGTACTTC. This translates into CASSPGQGLAGFSPYEQYF.